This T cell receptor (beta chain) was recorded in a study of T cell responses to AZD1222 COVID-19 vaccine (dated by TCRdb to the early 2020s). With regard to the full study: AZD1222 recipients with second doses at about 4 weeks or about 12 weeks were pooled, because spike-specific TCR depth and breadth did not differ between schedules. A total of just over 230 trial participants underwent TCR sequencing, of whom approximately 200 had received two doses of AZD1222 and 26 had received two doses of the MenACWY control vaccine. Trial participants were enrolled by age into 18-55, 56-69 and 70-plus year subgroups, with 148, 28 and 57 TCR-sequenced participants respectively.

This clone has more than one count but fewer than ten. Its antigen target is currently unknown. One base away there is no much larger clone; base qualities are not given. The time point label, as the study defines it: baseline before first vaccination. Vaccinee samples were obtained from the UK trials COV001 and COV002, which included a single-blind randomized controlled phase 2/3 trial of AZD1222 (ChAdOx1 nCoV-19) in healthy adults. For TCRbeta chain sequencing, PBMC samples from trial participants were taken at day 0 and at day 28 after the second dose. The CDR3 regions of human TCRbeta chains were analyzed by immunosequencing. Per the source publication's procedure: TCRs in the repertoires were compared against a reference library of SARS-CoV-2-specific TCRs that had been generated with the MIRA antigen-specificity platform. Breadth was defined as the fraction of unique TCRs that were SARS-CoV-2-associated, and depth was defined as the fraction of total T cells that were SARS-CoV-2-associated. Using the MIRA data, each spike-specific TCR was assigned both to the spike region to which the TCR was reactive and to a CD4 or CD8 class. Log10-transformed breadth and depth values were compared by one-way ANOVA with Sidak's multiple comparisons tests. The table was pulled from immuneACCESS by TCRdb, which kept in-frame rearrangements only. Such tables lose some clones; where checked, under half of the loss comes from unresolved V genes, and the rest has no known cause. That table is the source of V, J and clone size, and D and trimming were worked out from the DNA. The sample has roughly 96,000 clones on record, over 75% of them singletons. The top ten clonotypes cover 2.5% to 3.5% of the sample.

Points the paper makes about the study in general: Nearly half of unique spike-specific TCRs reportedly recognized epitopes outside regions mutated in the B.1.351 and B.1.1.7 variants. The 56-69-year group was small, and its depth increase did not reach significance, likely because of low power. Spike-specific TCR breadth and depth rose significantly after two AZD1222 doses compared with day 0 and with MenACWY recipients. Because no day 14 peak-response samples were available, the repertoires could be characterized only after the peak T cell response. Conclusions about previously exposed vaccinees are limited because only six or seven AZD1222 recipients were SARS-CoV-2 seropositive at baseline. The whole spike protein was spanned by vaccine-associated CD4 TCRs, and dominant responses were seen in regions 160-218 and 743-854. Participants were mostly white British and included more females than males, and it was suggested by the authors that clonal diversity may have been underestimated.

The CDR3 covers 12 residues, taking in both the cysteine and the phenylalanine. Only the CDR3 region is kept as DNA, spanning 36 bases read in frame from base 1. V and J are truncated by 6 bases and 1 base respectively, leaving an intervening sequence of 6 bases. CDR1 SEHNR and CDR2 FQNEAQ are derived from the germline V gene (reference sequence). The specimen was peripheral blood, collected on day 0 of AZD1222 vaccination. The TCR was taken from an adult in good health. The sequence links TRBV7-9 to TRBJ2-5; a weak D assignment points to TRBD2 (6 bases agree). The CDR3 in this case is CASRGLQETQYF. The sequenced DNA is TGTGCCAGCAGGGGACTCCAAGAGACCCAGTACTTC.